Listed below are T cell receptor beta chains from one sample, sequenced in a study of beta chain features in type 1 diabetes. Assay used: immunoSEQ multiplex PCR; TCRdb lists only in-frame clones, some missing. The table lists 130,000 to 150,000 clones, about 10% of them singletons. The sequenced material came from naive CD4+ T cells from blood. The source of these receptors is a young man in good health. Each CDR3 is given with its conserved first and last residue. A D gene is named only where the DNA matches it firmly. Only some rows state a clone size, as once, few, many or a class for expanded clones.

D,V,size,J,CDR3,DNA
.,TRBV19,few,TRBJ2-3,CASSILGSTDTQYF,TGTGCCAGTAGTATATTGGGCAGCACAGATACGCAGTATTTT
TRBD1,TRBV7-2,.,TRBJ2-5,CASSLRQGSTTAHQETQYF,TGTGCCAGCAGCTTACGACAGGGATCAACCACCGCTCACCAAGAGACCCAGTACTTC
TRBD2,TRBV28,few,TRBJ2-1,CASSPTSVPFREQFF,TGTGCCAGCAGTCCTACTAGCGTACCCTTTCGGGAGCAGTTCTTC
.,TRBV11-2,few,TRBJ2-7,CASSSPRGWDEQYF,TGTGCCAGCAGCTCCCCCCGCGGGTGGGACGAGCAGTACTTC
.,TRBV6-1,few,TRBJ1-2,CASSASQGPYGYTF,TGTGCCAGCAGTGCGTCACAGGGACCCTATGGCTACACCTTC
.,TRBV28,.,TRBJ1-4,CASTLVRTNEKLFF,TGTGCCAGCACTTTAGTCCGAACTAATGAAAAACTGTTTTTT
TRBD1,TRBV10-3,few,TRBJ1-2,CAISEGGQANFYGYTF,TGTGCCATCAGTGAGGGTGGACAGGCGAACTTCTATGGCTACACCTTC
.,TRBV10-3,few,TRBJ2-7,CAISEDQVAYEQYF,TGTGCCATCAGTGAGGACCAGGTGGCCTACGAGCAGTACTTC
.,TRBV6-6,few,TRBJ1-5,CASRAGTQSNQPQHF,TGTGCCAGCAGGGCCGGGACACAGAGCAATCAGCCCCAGCATTTT
.,TRBV7-2,few,TRBJ1-5,CASSTGTSQPQHF,TGTGCCAGCAGCACCGGGACAAGTCAGCCCCAGCATTTT
TRBD1,TRBV5-1,few,TRBJ2-7,CASSLAGTGIYEQYF,TGCGCCAGCAGCCTCGCCGGGACAGGAATCTACGAGCAGTACTTC
TRBD2,TRBV4-2,few,TRBJ2-1,CASSQDWAGGTPMYEQFF,TGTGCCAGCAGCCAAGATTGGGCGGGGGGGACCCCTATGTATGAGCAGTTCTTC